This note documents a single T cell receptor beta chain sequence. The antigen is undetermined. Here immunoSEQ multiplex PCR was the method, and the copy in TCRdb shows in-frame clones only, minus some. Found here are roughly 24,000 clones, roughly 76% of them singletons; the top ten hold over 15%. Per the germline V gene, CDR1 is KGHSH and CDR2 is LQKENI. This CDR3 region has 17 residues. Trimming shortened V by 0 bases and J by 3 bases, and 15 bases separated the two germline ends. This entry is derived from a study of vaccination effects on CD4 cells after COVID-19. Study information: As their vaccination, participants received two doses of either BNT162b2 or mRNA-1273.

Study-wide results and caveats: In people who had recovered, most post-vaccine spike-reactive clones were new vaccine-induced clones.

Within the ViraFEST assay, antigen-specific CD4+ T cells underwent expansion with viral peptide pools prior to sequencing. Following a roughly 11-day culture, CD4+ T cells were purified. Confirmation by PCR established that the person had SARS-CoV-2 infection between March and December 2020. The TCR was taken from a human donor who had a prior SARS-CoV-2 infection. The sequencing used CD4+ T cells from PBMCs cultured with SARS-CoV-2 spike peptides, collected before COVID-19 vaccination. The chain links TRBV18 to TRBJ2-4; D might be TRBD2 (6 bases). CDR3: CASSPPRLEGNKNIQYF. Written as DNA, the CDR3 is TGTGCCAGCTCACCACCGCGTTTGGAGGGTAACAAAAACATTCAGTACTTC.